The clone carrying this T cell receptor beta chain was recorded once. The source of the sample is a study of blood T cell repertoires in COVID-19. Method: immunoSEQ multiplex PCR; TCRdb's copy keeps in-frame clones and lacks some. The sample has 45,000 to 65,000 clones; 85% to 90% are singletons. CDR1 and CDR2 from the germline V gene are SGDLS and YYNGEE. The CDR3 sequence is 19 residues long. The trim removed 3 bases at V and 2 bases at J, leaving 14 bases unmatched. The clonotype comes from a human donor in a cohort sampled during active COVID-19. Sequenced input: peripheral blood. This rearrangement joins TRBV9 to TRBJ2-6; TRBD2 matches 7 bases. In nucleotides, the CDR3 is TGTGCCAGCAGCGAGAGAATGGGGAGGGGCTGGACTGGGGCCAACGTCCTGACTTTC. Protein: CASSERMGRGWTGANVLTF. Full variable domain (outside the CDR3, taken from reference TRBV9 and TRBJ2-6): DSGVTQTPKHLITATGQRVTLRCSPRSGDLSVYWYQQSLDQGLQFLIQYYNGEERAKGNILERFSAQQFPDLHSELNLSSLELGDSALYFCASSERMGRGWTGANVLTFGAGSRLTVL.